Shown below are 19 T cell receptor beta chains from a single sample sequenced in a study of T cells in Graves' hyperthyroidism and ophthalmopathy. There were TCR beta CDR3 regions amplified from RNA transcripts. Carried out on the TCR CDR3, a first-round RT-PCR used the HTBI primer set. TCRdb itself ran the multiplex PCR reads through MiXCR, one entry per CDR3 protein. Of hundreds of thousands of distinct CDR3 sequences in the sample, approximately 14% were seen once. Sequencing was performed on blood. Every receptor here comes from a woman in her forties or fifties with Graves' ophthalmopathy.

This clonotype has at least ten counts. The V call is TRBV7-3, the J call TRBJ2-2; D remains unclear. The CDR3 is 14 residues long. Trimming took 4 bases from V and 3 from J, leaving 9 bases between them. Germline CDR1 SGHTA, CDR2 FQGTGA. Written as DNA, the CDR3 is TGTGCCAGCAGCTCGAGCACCGACACCGGGGAGCTGTTTTTT. This translates into CASSSSTDTGELFF.

This clonotype was recorded at least ten times. V gene TRBV13 combines with J gene TRBJ2-1; D ambiguous. This CDR3 region has 14 residues. Between the trimmed V and J ends, which lost 8 bases and 0 bases, there was a span of 11 bases. The germline V gene has CDR1 PRHDT and CDR2 FYEKMQ (reference sequence). DNA of the CDR3: TGTGCCAGCGGCCAGGAACTCTCCTACAATGAGCAGTTCTTC. Protein product: CASGQELSYNEQFF.

The chain uses TRBV7-2 and TRBJ1-3, with no clear D. This CDR3 has 16 residues. Per the germline V gene, CDR1 is SGHTA and CDR2 is FQGNSA. V was pared by 5 bases and J by 0 bases, with 14 bases between. The CDR3 DNA follows: TGTGCCAGCAGCAGATCAGGCCCTAACTCTGGAAACACCATATATTTT. Protein sequence: CASSRSGPNSGNTIYF.

This clonotype was counted ten times or more. The rearrangement links TRBV3-1 to TRBJ2-3; either TRBD1 or TRBD2 may supply D (6 bases each). CDR3 length equals 15 residues. V gave up 2 bases and J gave up 1 base, with 10 bases separating them. The V gene's germline CDR1 is LGHDT and CDR2 YNNKEL (reference sequence). The CDR3 DNA reads as TGTGCCAGCAGCCAAATGGGGGGCGGCACAGATACGCAGTATTTT. It translates to CASSQMGGGTDTQYF.

This clonotype appeared many times. V usage is TRBV7-9 and J usage is TRBJ1-5; D possibly corresponds to TRBD1 (5 bases). This CDR3 is 13 amino acids long. Trimming left V 5 bases short and J 7 bases short, with 12 bases between. Germline values: CDR1 SEHNR, CDR2 FQNEAQ (reference sequence). This chain's CDR3 is CASSPPGKQPQHF. In DNA form, the CDR3 reads TGTGCCAGCAGCCCCCCAGGGAAGCAGCCCCAGCATTTT.

The V gene is TRBV20-1, the J gene TRBJ2-5, with D perhaps matching TRBD1 (6 bases). Trimming removed 1 base from V and 1 base from J, with 16 bases in between. The germline CDR1 and CDR2 sequences are DFQATT and SNEGSKA (reference sequence). The CDR3 is made up of 16 amino acids. The CDR3 loop is CSARGGTGILQETQYF. The CDR3 DNA follows: TGCAGTGCTAGAGGGGGAACAGGGATCCTCCAAGAGACCCAGTACTTC.

Ten or more counts support this clonotype. V gene TRBV7-6 combines with J gene TRBJ2-5; D may be TRBD1 or TRBD2 (6 bases each). The CDR3 runs 13 residues. V was clipped by 4 bases and J by 7 bases, with 13 bases between them. Germline V gene lookup returns CDR1 SGHVS and CDR2 FNYEAQ. For the CDR3, the DNA is TGTGCCAGCAGCTCACAGGGAGGTGGGACCCAGTACTTC. Translating it yields CASSSQGGGTQYF. Full variable domain (rest looked up from reference TRBV7-6 and TRBJ2-5): GAGVSQSPRYKVTKRGQDVALRCDPISGHVSLYWYRQALGQGPEFLTYFNYEAQQDKSGLPNDRFSAERPEGSISTLTIQRTEQRDSAMYRCASSSQGGGTQYFGPGTRLLVL.

At least ten counts were recorded for this clonotype. This chain links TRBV11-3 with TRBJ2-2; TRBD2 is a possible D gene (5 bases). V was pared by 1 base and J by 4 bases, with 10 bases between. Germline-derived CDR1 and CDR2 are SGHNT and YENEEA. CDR3 length: 15 amino acids. CDR3 nucleotide sequence: TGTGCCAGCAGCTTAGGGTCTAGCCCCACCGGGGAGCTGTTTTTT. This gives the protein CASSLGSSPTGELFF.

This clonotype has more than one count but fewer than ten. V and J are TRBV28 and TRBJ2-2; 11 nucleotides align to TRBD2. This CDR3 spans 16 amino acids. Germline V gene data show CDR1 as MDHEN and CDR2 as SYDVKM. V lost 5 bases to trimming and J lost 5 bases; unmatched junction nucleotides: 7. CDR3 sequence (DNA): TGTGCCAGCAGTCAACTAGCGGGAGTAAATACCGGGGAGCTGTTTTTT. Its protein product is CASSQLAGVNTGELFF.

This clonotype was recorded many times. CDR3 loop: CASSLELTGGRRTGELFF. The CDR3 DNA follows: TGTGCCAGCAGCTTAGAGCTTACAGGGGGTCGACGAACCGGGGAGCTGTTTTTT. The chain joins TRBV11-3 to TRBJ2-2, with 8 bases aligning to TRBD1. The V segment lost 0 bases and the J segment 5 bases; nucleotides outside the gene matches: 11. This CDR3 contains 18 residues. In germline, CDR1 is SGHNT, CDR2 YENEEA.

The chain employs TRBV7-9 and TRBJ2-3; 13 bases map to TRBD2. The CDR3 contains 17 residues. Germline V gene sequence: CDR1 SEHNR, CDR2 FQNEAQ (reference sequence). The V and J ends lost 6 bases and 5 bases, in that order; junction bases with no gene match: 11. The CDR3 region has the DNA TGTGCCAGCAGTTCAGAAACTAGCGGGAGGGCCTTAGATACGCAGTATTTT. It is translated as CASSSETSGRALDTQYF.

This clonotype was detected only a few times. This chain uses TRBV9 with TRBJ1-1; 11 positions agree with TRBD1. The CDR3 is 17 amino acids. V shed 7 bases, J shed 2 bases, and the junction held 13 bases outside the gene matches. Germline CDR1 is SGDLS and CDR2 is YYNGEE. The chain's CDR3 is CASDRAGTGGINTEAFF. DNA of the CDR3: TGTGCCAGCGACAGGGCCGGGACAGGGGGTATAAACACTGAAGCTTTCTTT.

This clonotype was counted at least ten times. The CDR3 here is CASSSGLSRAQYF. The CDR3 coding sequence is TGTGCCAGCAGCTCGGGACTATCCCGGGCCCAGTACTTC. The chain employs TRBV6-1 and TRBJ2-5; TRBD2 matches at 7 bases. After removal of 6 bases from V and 9 bases from J, the junction contained 10 bases not matched to a gene. This CDR3 spans 13 amino acids. The germline CDR1 and CDR2 sequences are MNHNS and SASEGT.

This clonotype came up many times. This chain joins TRBV12-5 and TRBJ2-1, with 12 positions matching TRBD2. V shed 1 base, J shed 8 bases, and the junction held 3 bases outside the gene matches. Per germline, CDR1 LGHNT and CDR2 FRNRAP. CDR3 size: 15 residues. DNA of the CDR3: TGTGCTAGTGGTTTGGGGACTAGCGGGATCGATGAGCAGTTCTTC. Protein: CASGLGTSGIDEQFF.

This clonotype was detected ten times or more. CDR3 loop: CASRPGRRRGYNQPQHF. The CDR3 nucleotides are TGTGCCAGCAGGCCCGGGAGAAGAAGGGGATACAATCAGCCCCAGCATTTT. The rearrangement uses TRBV27 and TRBJ1-5; D is perhaps TRBD1 (5 bases). Trimming shortened V by 6 bases and J by 3 bases, and 21 bases separated the two germline ends. The CDR3 loop spans 17 amino acids. Germline values: CDR1 MNHEY, CDR2 SMNVEV (reference sequence).

This clonotype was found many times. The V call is TRBV12-3 or TRBV12-4, the J call TRBJ2-2; 8 positions agree with TRBD2. After removal of 10 bases from V and 1 base from J, the junction contained 8 bases not matched to a gene. This CDR3 spans 15 amino acids. CDR3 amino acids: CATGGPAMNTGELFF. For the CDR3, the DNA is TGTGCCACGGGGGGGCCAGCGATGAACACCGGGGAGCTGTTTTTT.

This clonotype was seen many times. The rearrangement links TRBV20-1 to TRBJ1-4; no clear D gene. The germline V gene encodes CDR1 DFQATT and CDR2 SNEGSKA (reference sequence). The CDR3 runs 16 residues. V was pared by 4 bases and J by 3 bases, with 18 bases between. The CDR3 nucleotides read TGCAGTGCTACCCGGCGGGGTAGGATGGCTAATGAAAAACTGTTTTTT. Translation gives CSATRRGRMANEKLFF.

The table lists this clonotype with many counts. The chain couples TRBV20-1 to TRBJ2-1; D call uncertain. There are 12 residues in the CDR3. The V gene lost 3 bases and the J gene lost 5 bases, with 8 bases spanning the gap. Germline CDR1 and CDR2: DFQATT and SNEGSKA (reference sequence). CDR3 residues: CSARWVDNEQFF. Written as DNA, the CDR3 is TGCAGTGCTAGGTGGGTGGACAATGAGCAGTTCTTC.

This clonotype was found a few times. The V call is TRBV9, the J call TRBJ1-6; D unresolved. The length of the CDR3 is 14 residues. Trimming took off 3 bases at V and 9 bases at J, with 13 bases between the two ends. Germline CDR1 SGDLS, CDR2 YYNGEE. Here the CDR3 reads CASSADPRASPLHF. CDR3 in DNA: TGTGCCAGCAGCGCGGACCCCAGAGCTTCACCCCTCCACTTT.